The 18 T cell receptor beta chains below all came from one sample that was sequenced in a study of T cells expressing NK-cell markers. TCRdb reworked the 5' RACE reads into one entry per CDR3 protein, no DNA. The table gives about 550,000 distinct CDR3 sequences; the top ten clones make up approximately 3.5% of it. Sequenced sample: blood T cells: a sorted CD56 or NKG2C T cell subset, CD4+ or CD8+ T cells, or bulk PBMC T cells (not recorded which). Receptor source: a man between 18 and 35 years old in good health.

This CDR3 reads CASSQEFGGWEQFF. V and J are TRBV14 and TRBJ2-1; TCRdb returns TRBD1, unconfirmable since there is no DNA. The CDR3 covers 14 residues. The germline V gene has CDR1 SGHDN and CDR2 FVKESK.

CDR3 protein: CASSSLAGGPGETQYF. The chain couples TRBV11-2 to TRBJ2-5; TCRdb picks TRBD2, but there is no DNA to check that call. CDR3 size: 16 residues. The germline V gene encodes CDR1 SGHAT and CDR2 FQNNGV. Full variable domain (outside the CDR3, taken from reference TRBV11-2 and TRBJ2-5): EAGVAQSPRYKIIEKRQSVAFWCNPISGHATLYWYQQILGQGPKLLIQFQNNGVVDDSQLPKDRFSAERLKGVDSTLKIQPAKLEDSAVYLCASSSLAGGPGETQYFGPGTRLLVL.

The genes are TRBV5-1 and TRBJ2-3. Germline assignment: CDR1 SGHRS and CDR2 YFSETQ. The CDR3 length is 16 residues. Here the CDR3 reads CASSARSVGELDTQYF.

The V call is TRBV29-1, the J call TRBJ1-1. Germline V lookup: CDR1 SQVTM, CDR2 ANQGSEA. CDR3 size: 11 residues. The chain's CDR3 is CSVGRPTEAFF.

The chain is built from TRBV7-9 and TRBJ2-4; the TRBD1 assignment by TCRdb is unverifiable without DNA. The CDR3 totals 16 residues. Germline-derived CDR1 and CDR2 are SEHNR and FQNEAQ (reference sequence). The CDR3 loop reads CASAGRLAGSKNIQYF. The full variable domain, completed using reference TRBV7-9 and TRBJ2-4, is DTGVSQNPRHKITKRGQNVTFRCDPISEHNRLYWYRQTLGQGPEFLTYFQNEAQLEKSRLLSDRFSAERPKGSFSTLEIQRTEQGDSAMYLCASAGRLAGSKNIQYFGAGTRLSVL.

V is TRBV14 and J is TRBJ2-2. CDR3 size: 13 residues. CDR1 and CDR2 from the germline V gene are SGHDN and FVKESK. This CDR3 is CASSQRIIGELFF.

The chain links TRBV5-1 to TRBJ2-1; the TRBD1 assignment by TCRdb is unverifiable without DNA. This CDR3 has 18 amino acids. From germline, CDR1 is SGHRS and CDR2 YFSETQ. The CDR3 reads CASSLQGAAGLRGNEQFF.

The gene calls are TRBV19 and TRBJ2-5; TCRdb calls TRBD1, which cannot be checked without DNA. CDR3 length: 14 amino acids. Germline V gene lookup returns CDR1 LNHDA and CDR2 SQIVND (reference sequence). The CDR3 reads CASSIRDGSETQYF.

This chain joins TRBV29-1 and TRBJ1-1; TCRdb indicates TRBD1, and absent DNA this call remains unverified. In germline, CDR1 is SQVTM, CDR2 ANQGSEA. CDR3 length: 13 residues. The CDR3 region is CSVEDLGQEQAFF.

The genes are TRBV30 and TRBJ1-5. Germline-derived CDR1 and CDR2 are GTSNPN and SVGIG (reference sequence). The CDR3 contains 13 residues. CDR3 residues: CAWSVNSNQPQHF.

The chain employs TRBV24-1 and TRBJ2-7; TCRdb indicates TRBD2, and absent DNA this call remains unverified. The CDR3 contains 15 residues. CDR1 is KGHDR, CDR2 SFDVKD, per germline. The chain's CDR3 is CATSDRLAGEYEQYF.

This chain links TRBV12-3 or TRBV12-4 with TRBJ2-2; TCRdb picks TRBD1, but there is no DNA to check that call. The CDR3 runs 14 residues. The CDR3 protein is CASRDRGSAGELFF.

The V gene is TRBV15, the J gene TRBJ2-2. Germline CDR1 and CDR2: LNHNV and YYDKDF (reference sequence). This CDR3 is built from 12 residues. CDR3 sequence reads: CATTEAGGELFF.

The chain joins TRBV28 to TRBJ1-2; TCRdb indicates TRBD1, and absent DNA this call remains unverified. The CDR3 has 13 amino acids. The V gene's germline CDR1 is MDHEN and CDR2 SYDVKM. Here the CDR3 reads CASSLLGAYGYTF.

The rearrangement uses TRBV13 and TRBJ1-3; without DNA, the TCRdb call of TRBD1 cannot be checked. The CDR3 spans 15 residues. Germline assignment: CDR1 PRHDT and CDR2 FYEKMQ (reference sequence). CDR3 in amino acids: CASSFDRMAGNTIYF.

V usage is TRBV13 and J usage is TRBJ2-3; checking the TCRdb D call of TRBD2 is not possible without DNA. The germline V gene encodes CDR1 PRHDT and CDR2 FYEKMQ (reference sequence). The CDR3 length is 15 residues. CDR3 amino acids: CASSSRLAGVNTQYF. The full variable domain, its missing parts supplied by reference TRBV13 and TRBJ2-3, is AAGVIQSPRHLIKEKRETATLKCYPIPRHDTVYWYQQGPGQDPQFLISFYEKMQSDKGSIPDRFSAQQFSDYHSELNMSSLELGDSALYFCASSSRLAGVNTQYFGPGTRLTVL.

The gene calls are TRBV29-1 and TRBJ1-1; TCRdb reports TRBD1, a call that lacks DNA to check it against. Germline CDR1 SQVTM, CDR2 ANQGSEA. The CDR3 runs to 13 residues. CDR3 amino acids: CSVEGGLNTEAFF.

V and J are TRBV7-3 and TRBJ2-1; TCRdb calls TRBD2, which cannot be checked without DNA. Germline V lookup: CDR1 SGHTA, CDR2 FQGTGA. The CDR3 runs to 15 residues. CDR3: CASSLGWRSRNEQFF.